The TCR beta chain under discussion was sequenced for a study of Ad26.COV2.S vaccination and SARS-CoV-2 variants. Study overall: Vaccine-arm donor from the placebo-controlled COV1001 Ad26.COV2.S trial. Study-level results: From the TCR breadth and depth analyses, total T cell responses may have been underestimated.

This CDR3 region has 12 residues. CDR1 is SGHNT, CDR2 YYREEE, per germline (reference sequence). Trimming pared 3 bases from V and 5 bases from J, leaving 9 bases between. Treatment described: about 20 received Ad26.COV2.S at low or high dose, single or two shots; 5 received placebo; per-sample allocation not given. Samples were taken on day 63 after the first vaccine or placebo injection. Vaccination used an Ad26 vector expressing Wuhan-strain SARS-CoV-2 spike. As regards this clone: The antigen is not known.

Sequenced by immunoSEQ multiplex PCR; TCRdb stores in-frame clones only, minus some. The sample includes about 350,000 clones, around 89% of them seen just once. The origin of this receptor is a person aged 18 to 65 who received the Ad26.COV2.S COVID-19 vaccine or a placebo. Source: peripheral blood, taken in a trial of Ad26.COV2.S vaccine versus placebo. The V gene is TRBV5-4, the J gene TRBJ2-7; D remains unclear. The CDR3 here is CASSWGRDEQYF. CDR3 DNA sequence: TGTGCCAGCAGCTGGGGTCGGGACGAGCAGTACTTC.